This TCR beta chain emerged from a study of CD8 T cells in ankylosing spondylitis. Study results and caveats: A TCR beta motif made of 7 to 9 highly homologous variants seemed typical of ankylosing spondylitis blood. Significant enrichment of disease-linked clones was reported in matched ankylosing spondylitis synovial fluid.

Scientists made TCR beta libraries using quantitative 5'-RACE with molecular barcodes. TCRdb itself ran the 5' RACE reads through MiXCR, one entry per CDR3 protein. This sample has some 140,000 distinct CDR3 sequences, with roughly 8.4% found just once. Looked up from germline, CDR1 is KGHSH and CDR2 is LQKENI. The CDR3 totals 15 residues. V lost 4 bases and J 0 bases, leaving 13 bases between the germline ends. About this clonotype itself: Its antigen is not known.

This TCR derives from a male donor with ankylosing spondylitis. The sequenced sample consisted of synovial fluid, either unsorted or a sorted T cell fraction (not recorded which). V is TRBV18 and J is TRBJ2-7; no clear D. This CDR3 reads CASSLRQANSYEQYF. Here the CDR3 DNA reads TGTGCCAGCTCACTGCGACAAGCTAACTCCTACGAGCAGTACTTC.